One T cell receptor beta chain is described in this entry. As yet, its antigen is unknown. From its re-call of the 5' RACE reads, TCRdb lists each CDR3 protein once, without DNA. Its listing shows over 200,000 distinct CDR3 sequences. The data were obtained in a study of T cells expressing NK-cell markers. Study-wide context: Researchers got TCR beta repertoires out of sorted CD3+CD56+NKG2C+, CD3+CD56+NKG2C- and CD3+CD56-NKG2C+ T cells. Seven of the eight sequenced donors were HCMV-seropositive; one was seronegative.

Whole-study results and caveats: A handful of donors likewise had their CD3+CD56-NKG2C+ fraction led by these clonotypes. Evidence did not settle whether expanded NKG2C+ T cell clones targeted HCMV.

Germline V gene data show CDR1 as SGHRS and CDR2 as YFSETQ. This CDR3 comprises 15 residues. The TCR was taken from a young man in good health. The sample comprised blood T cells: a sorted CD56 or NKG2C T cell subset, CD4+ or CD8+ T cells, or bulk PBMC T cells (not recorded which). J is TRBJ2-1 and V is TRBV5-1; without DNA, the TCRdb call of TRBD2 cannot be checked. CDR3: CASSPRASGNNEQFF. The full variable domain, its missing parts supplied by reference TRBV5-1 and TRBJ2-1, is KAGVTQTPRYLIKTRGQQVTLSCSPISGHRSVSWYQQTPGQGLQFLFEYFSETQRNKGNFPGRFSGRQFSNSRSEMNVSTLELGDSALYLCASSPRASGNNEQFFGPGTRLTVL.